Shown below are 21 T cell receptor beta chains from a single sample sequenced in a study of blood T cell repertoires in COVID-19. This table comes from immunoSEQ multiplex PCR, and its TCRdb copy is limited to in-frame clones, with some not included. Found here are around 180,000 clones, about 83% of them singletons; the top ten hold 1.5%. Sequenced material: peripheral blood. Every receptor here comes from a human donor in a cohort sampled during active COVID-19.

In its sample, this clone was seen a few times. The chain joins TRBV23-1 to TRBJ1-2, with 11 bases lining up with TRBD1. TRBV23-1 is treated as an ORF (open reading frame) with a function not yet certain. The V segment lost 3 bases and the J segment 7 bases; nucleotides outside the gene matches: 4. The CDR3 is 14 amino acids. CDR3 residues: CASSHPDRGLGYTF. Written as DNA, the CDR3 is TGCGCCAGCAGTCATCCGGACAGGGGGCTTGGCTACACCTTC.

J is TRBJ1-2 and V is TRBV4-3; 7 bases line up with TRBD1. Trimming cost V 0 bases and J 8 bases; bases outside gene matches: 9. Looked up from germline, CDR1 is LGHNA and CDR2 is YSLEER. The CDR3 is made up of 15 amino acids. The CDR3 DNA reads TGCGCCAGCAGCCAAGAGAGTACAGGGGTGGAGGGCTACACCTTC. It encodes CASSQESTGVEGYTF.

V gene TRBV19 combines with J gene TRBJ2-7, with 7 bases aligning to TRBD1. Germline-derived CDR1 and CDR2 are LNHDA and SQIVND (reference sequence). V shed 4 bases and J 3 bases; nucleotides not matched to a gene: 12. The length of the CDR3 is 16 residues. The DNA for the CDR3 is TGTGCCAGTAGTAGGGGACAGATTCCAACTCACTACGAGCAGTACTTC. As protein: CASSRGQIPTHYEQYF.

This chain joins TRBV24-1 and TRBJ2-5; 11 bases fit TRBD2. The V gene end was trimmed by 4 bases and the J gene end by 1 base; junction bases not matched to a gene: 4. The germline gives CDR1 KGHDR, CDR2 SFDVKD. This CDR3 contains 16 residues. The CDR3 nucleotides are TGTGCCACCAGTGACCATGGACTAGCGGGCCAAGAGACCCAGTACTTC. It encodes CATSDHGLAGQETQYF.

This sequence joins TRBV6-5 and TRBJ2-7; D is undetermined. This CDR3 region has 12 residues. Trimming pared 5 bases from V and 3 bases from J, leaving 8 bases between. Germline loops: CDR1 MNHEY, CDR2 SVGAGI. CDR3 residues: CASSPRVYEQYF. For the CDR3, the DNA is TGTGCCAGCAGTCCGCGCGTCTACGAGCAGTACTTC.

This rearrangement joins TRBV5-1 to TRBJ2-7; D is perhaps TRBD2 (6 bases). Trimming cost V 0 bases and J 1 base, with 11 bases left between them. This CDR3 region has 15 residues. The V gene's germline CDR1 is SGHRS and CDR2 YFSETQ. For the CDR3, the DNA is TGCGCCAGCAGCTTGGTTGCGGGGCAATCCTACGAGCAGTACTTC. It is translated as CASSLVAGQSYEQYF.

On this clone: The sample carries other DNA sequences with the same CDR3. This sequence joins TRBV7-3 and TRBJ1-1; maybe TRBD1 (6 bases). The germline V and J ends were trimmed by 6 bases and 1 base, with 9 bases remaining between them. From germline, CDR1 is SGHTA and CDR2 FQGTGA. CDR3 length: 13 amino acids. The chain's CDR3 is CASSIQGNTEAFF. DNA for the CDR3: TGTGCCAGCAGTATACAGGGGAACACTGAAGCTTTCTTT.

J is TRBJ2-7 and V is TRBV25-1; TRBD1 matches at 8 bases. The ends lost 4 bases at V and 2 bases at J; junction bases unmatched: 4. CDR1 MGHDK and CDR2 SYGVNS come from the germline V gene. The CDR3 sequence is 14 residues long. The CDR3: CASSARQGPYEQYF. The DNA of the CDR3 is TGTGCCAGCAGTGCCCGACAGGGGCCCTACGAGCAGTACTTC.

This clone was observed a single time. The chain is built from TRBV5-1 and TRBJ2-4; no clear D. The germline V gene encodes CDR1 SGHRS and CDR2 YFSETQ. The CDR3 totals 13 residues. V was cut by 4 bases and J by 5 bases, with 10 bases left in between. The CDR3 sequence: CASSIPVENIQYF. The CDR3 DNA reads TGCGCCAGCAGCATCCCGGTTGAAAACATTCAGTACTTC.

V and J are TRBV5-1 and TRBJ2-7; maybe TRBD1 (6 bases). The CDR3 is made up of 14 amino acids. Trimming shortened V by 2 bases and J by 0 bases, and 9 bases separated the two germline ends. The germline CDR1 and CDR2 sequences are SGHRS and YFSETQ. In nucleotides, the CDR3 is TGCGCCAGCAGCTTCGACAGGAGCTCCTACGAGCAGTACTTC. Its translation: CASSFDRSSYEQYF.

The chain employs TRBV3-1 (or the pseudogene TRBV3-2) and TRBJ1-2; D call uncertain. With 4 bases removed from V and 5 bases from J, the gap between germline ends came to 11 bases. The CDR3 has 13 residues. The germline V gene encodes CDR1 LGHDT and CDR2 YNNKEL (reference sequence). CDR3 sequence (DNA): TGTGCCAGCAGCCCCACCGACGGGTATGGCTACACCTTC. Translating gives CASSPTDGYGYTF.

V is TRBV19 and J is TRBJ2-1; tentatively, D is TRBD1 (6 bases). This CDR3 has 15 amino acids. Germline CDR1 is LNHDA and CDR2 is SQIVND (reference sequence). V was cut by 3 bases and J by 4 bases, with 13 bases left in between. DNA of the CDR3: TGTGCCAGTAGTATCGACGACGGACAGTACAATGAGCAGTTCTTC. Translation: CASSIDDGQYNEQFF.

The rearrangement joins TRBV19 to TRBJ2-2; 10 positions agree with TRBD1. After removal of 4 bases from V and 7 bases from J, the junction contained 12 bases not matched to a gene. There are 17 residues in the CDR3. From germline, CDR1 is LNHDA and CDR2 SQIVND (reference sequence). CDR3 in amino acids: CASSSDRGLTRVGELFF. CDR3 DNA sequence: TGTGCCAGTAGTAGTGACAGGGGGCTTACTAGAGTCGGGGAGCTGTTTTTT. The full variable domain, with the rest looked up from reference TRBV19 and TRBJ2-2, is DGGITQSPKYLFRKEGQNVTLSCEQNLNHDAMYWYRQDPGQGLRLIYYSQIVNDFQKGDIAEGYSVSREKKESFPLTVTSAQKNPTAFYLCASSSDRGLTRVGELFFGEGSRLTVL.

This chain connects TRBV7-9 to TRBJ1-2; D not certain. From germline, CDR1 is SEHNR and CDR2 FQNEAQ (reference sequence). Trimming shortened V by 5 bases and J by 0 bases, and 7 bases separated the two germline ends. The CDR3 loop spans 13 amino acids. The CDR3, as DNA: TGTGCCAGCAGCCCACAAGCTAACTATGGCTACACCTTC. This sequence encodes CASSPQANYGYTF.

DNA for the CDR3: TGTGCCAGTAGGGGACAGGGAGGGACTGAAGCTTTCTTT. The encoded protein is CASRGQGGTEAFF. The rearrangement joins TRBV19 to TRBJ1-1; TRBD1 matches at 9 bases. The V gene end was trimmed by 6 bases and the J gene end by 5 bases; junction bases not matched to a gene: 4. Germline-derived CDR1 and CDR2 are LNHDA and SQIVND (reference sequence). The CDR3 covers 13 residues.

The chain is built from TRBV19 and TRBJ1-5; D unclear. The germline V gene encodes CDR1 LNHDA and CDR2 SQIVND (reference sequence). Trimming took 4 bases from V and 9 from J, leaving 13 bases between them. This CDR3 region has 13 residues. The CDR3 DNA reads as TGTGCCAGTAGTACGACATCGGTGGGGCCCCAGCATTTT. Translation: CASSTTSVGPQHF.

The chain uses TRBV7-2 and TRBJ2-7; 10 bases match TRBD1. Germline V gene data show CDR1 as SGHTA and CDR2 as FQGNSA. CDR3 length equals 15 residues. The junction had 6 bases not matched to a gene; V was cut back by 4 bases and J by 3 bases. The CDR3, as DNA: TGTGCCAGCAGCTCGCCGGGACAGGGGCACTACGAGCAGTACTTC. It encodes CASSSPGQGHYEQYF.

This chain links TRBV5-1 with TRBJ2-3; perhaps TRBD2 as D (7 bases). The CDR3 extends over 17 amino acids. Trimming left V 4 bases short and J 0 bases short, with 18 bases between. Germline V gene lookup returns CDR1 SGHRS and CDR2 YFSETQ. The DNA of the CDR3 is TGCGCCAGCAGCCCCCGGGGGGCTAGCGGTAGCACAGATACGCAGTATTTT. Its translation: CASSPRGASGSTDTQYF.

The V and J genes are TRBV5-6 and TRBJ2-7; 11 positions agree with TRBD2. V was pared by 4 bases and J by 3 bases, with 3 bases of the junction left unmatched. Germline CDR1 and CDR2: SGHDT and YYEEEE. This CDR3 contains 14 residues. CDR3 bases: TGTGCCAGCAGCACCGGGACTAGCGGCTACGAGCAGTACTTC. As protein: CASSTGTSGYEQYF.

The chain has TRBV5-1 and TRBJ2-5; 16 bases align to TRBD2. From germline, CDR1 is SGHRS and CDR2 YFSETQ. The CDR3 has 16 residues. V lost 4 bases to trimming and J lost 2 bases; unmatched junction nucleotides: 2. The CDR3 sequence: CASSEGLAGGQETQYF. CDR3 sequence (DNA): TGCGCCAGCAGCGAGGGACTAGCGGGAGGGCAAGAGACCCAGTACTTC. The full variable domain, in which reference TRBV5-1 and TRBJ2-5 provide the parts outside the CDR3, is KAGVTQTPRYLIKTRGQQVTLSCSPISGHRSVSWYQQTPGQGLQFLFEYFSETQRNKGNFPGRFSGRQFSNSRSEMNVSTLELGDSALYLCASSEGLAGGQETQYFGPGTRLLVL.

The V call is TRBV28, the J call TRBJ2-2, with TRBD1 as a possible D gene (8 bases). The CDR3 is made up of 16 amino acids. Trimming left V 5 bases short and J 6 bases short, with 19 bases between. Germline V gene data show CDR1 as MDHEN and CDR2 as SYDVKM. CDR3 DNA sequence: TGTGCCAGCAGTGTCACAGGGGGGGGTGGTCCCGGGGAGCTGTTTTTT. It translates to CASSVTGGGGPGELFF.